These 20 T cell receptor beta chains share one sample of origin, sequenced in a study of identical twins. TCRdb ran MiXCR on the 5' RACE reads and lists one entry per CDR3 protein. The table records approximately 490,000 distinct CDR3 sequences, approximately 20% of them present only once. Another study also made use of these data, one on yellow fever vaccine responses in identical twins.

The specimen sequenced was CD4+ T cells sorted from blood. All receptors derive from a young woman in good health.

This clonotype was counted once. CDR3 nucleotides: TGTGCCTGCTGCCAAACTCCGGGGGGGACGGATACGCAGTATTTT. This gives the protein CACCQTPGGTDTQYF. The V call is TRBV3-1, the J call TRBJ2-3, with 8 bases lining up with TRBD2. Germline values: CDR1 LGHDT, CDR2 YNNKEL (reference sequence). V dropped 11 bases and J dropped 6; count of bases not matched to a gene: 16. The CDR3 consists of 15 residues.

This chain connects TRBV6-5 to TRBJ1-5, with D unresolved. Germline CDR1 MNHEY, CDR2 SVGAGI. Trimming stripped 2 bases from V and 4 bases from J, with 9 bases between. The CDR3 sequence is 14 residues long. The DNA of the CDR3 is TGTGCCAGCAGTTACGAAGGCATAAATCAGCCCCAGCATTTT. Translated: CASSYEGINQPQHF.

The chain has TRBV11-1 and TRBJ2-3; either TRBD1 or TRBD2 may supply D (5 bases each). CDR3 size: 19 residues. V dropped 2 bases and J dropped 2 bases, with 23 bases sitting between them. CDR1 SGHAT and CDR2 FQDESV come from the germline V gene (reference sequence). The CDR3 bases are TGTGCCAGCAGCTTACTGGGTGTTGGACCCGGGGCTATCACAGATACGCAGTATTTT. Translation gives CASSLLGVGPGAITDTQYF.

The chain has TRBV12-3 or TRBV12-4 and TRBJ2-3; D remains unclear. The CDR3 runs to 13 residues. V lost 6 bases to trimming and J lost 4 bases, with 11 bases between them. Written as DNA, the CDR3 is TGTGCCAGCAGCTCCTATCGTTCAGATACGCAGTATTTT. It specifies CASSSYRSDTQYF.

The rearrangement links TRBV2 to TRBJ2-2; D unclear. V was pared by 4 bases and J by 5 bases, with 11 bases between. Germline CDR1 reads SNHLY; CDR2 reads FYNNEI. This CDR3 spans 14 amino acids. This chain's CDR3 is CASSGSRLTGELFF. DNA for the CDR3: TGTGCCAGCAGTGGGTCCCGGCTTACCGGGGAGCTGTTTTTT.

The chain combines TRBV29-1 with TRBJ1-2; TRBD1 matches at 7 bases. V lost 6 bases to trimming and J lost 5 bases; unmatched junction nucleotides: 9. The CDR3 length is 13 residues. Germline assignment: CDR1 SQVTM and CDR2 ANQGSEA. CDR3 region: CSVVDRQGYGYTF. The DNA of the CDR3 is TGCAGCGTCGTGGATAGACAGGGATATGGCTACACCTTC. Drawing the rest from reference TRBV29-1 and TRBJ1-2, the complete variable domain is SAVISQKPSRDICQRGTSLTIQCQVDSQVTMMFWYRQQPGQSLTLIATANQGSEATYESGFVIDKFPISRPNLTFSTLTVSNMSPEDSSIYLCSVVDRQGYGYTFGSGTRLTVV.

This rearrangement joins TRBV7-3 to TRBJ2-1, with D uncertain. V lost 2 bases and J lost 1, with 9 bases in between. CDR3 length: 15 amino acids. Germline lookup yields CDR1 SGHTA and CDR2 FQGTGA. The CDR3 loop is CASSLGHGSYNEQFF. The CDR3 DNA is TGTGCCAGCAGCTTAGGGCATGGGTCCTACAATGAGCAGTTCTTC.

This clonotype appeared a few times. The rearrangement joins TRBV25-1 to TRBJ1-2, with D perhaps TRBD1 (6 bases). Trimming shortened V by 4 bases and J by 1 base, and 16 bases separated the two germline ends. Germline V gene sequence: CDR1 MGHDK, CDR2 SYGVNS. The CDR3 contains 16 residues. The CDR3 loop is CASSAGGTLLNYGYTF. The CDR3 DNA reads TGTGCCAGCAGTGCCGGAGGGACACTACTTAACTATGGCTACACCTTC.

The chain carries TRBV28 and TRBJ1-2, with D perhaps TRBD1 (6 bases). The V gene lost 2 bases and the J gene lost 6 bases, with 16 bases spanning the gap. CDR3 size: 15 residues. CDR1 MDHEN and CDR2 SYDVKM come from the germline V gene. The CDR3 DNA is TGTGCCAGCAGTTTAGGTACTCAGGGGACGGATGGCTACACCTTC. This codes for CASSLGTQGTDGYTF.

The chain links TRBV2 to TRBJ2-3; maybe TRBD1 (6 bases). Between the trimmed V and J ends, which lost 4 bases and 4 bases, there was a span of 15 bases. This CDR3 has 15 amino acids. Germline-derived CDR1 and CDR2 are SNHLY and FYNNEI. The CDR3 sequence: CASSVRTGRADTQYF. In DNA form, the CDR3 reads TGTGCCAGCAGTGTAAGAACAGGGCGGGCAGATACGCAGTATTTT. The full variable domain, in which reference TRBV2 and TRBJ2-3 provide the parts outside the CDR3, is EPEVTQTPSHQVTQMGQEVILRCVPISNHLYFYWYRQILGQKVEFLVSFYNNEISEKSEIFDDQFSVERPDGSNFTLKIRSTKLEDSAMYFCASSVRTGRADTQYFGPGTRLTVL.

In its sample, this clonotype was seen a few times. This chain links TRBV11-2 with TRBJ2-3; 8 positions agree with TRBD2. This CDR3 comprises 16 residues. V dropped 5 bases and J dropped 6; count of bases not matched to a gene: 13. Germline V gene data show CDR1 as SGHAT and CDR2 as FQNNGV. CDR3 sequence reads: CASSRTPGGPYDTQYF. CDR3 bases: TGTGCCAGCAGCCGAACCCCGGGAGGGCCATATGATACGCAGTATTTT. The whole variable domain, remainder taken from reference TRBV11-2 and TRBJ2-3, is EAGVAQSPRYKIIEKRQSVAFWCNPISGHATLYWYQQILGQGPKLLIQFQNNGVVDDSQLPKDRFSAERLKGVDSTLKIQPAKLEDSAVYLCASSRTPGGPYDTQYFGPGTRLTVL.

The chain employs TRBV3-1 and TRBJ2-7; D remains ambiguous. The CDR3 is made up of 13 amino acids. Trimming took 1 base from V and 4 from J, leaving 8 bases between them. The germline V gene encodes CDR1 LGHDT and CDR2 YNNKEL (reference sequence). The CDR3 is CASSQGRRYEQYV. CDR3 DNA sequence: TGTGCCAGCAGCCAAGGGCGCCGGTACGAGCAGTACGTC.

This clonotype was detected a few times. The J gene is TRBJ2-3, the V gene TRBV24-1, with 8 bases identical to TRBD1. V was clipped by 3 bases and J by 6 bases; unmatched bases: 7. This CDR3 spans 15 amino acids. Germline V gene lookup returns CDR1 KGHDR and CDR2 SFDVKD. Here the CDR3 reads CATSDRTGFRDTQYF. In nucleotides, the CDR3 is TGTGCCACCAGTGATCGGACAGGGTTCCGTGATACGCAGTATTTT.

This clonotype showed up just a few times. The CDR3 nucleotides read TGTGCCAGCAGCCAAGAAAACAGGGGATCCTATGGCTACACCTTC. This sequence encodes CASSQENRGSYGYTF. The chain joins TRBV4-2 to TRBJ1-2; TRBD1 agrees at 7 bases. V was clipped by 0 bases and J by 4 bases; unmatched bases: 5. Germline V gene lookup returns CDR1 LGHNA and CDR2 YNFKEQ. The CDR3 runs 15 residues.

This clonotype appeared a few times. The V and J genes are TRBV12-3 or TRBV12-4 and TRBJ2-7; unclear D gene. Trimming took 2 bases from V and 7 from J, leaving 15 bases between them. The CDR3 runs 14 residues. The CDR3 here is CASSLSLVNPEQYF. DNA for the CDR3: TGTGCCAGCAGTTTATCGCTGGTAAACCCAGAGCAGTACTTC.

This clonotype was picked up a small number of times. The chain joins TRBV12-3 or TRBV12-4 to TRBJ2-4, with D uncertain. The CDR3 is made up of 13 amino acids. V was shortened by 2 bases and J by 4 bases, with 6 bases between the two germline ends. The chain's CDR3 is CASSLSQKNIQYF. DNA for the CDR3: TGTGCCAGCAGTTTATCCCAGAAAAACATTCAGTACTTC.

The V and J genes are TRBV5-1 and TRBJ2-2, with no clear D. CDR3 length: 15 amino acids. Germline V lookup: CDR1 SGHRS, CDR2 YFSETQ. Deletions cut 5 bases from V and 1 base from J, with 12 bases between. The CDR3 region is CASRGQSLNTGELFF. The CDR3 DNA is TGCGCCAGCAGAGGGCAGTCACTGAACACCGGGGAGCTGTTTTTT.

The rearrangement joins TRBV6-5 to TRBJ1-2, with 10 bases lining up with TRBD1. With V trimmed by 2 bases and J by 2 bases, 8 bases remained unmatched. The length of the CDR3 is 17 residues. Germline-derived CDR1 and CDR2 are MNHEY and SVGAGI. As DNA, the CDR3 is TGTGCCAGCAGTTACCTCGGGACAGGGGTTTCGAACTATGGCTACACCTTC. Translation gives CASSYLGTGVSNYGYTF.

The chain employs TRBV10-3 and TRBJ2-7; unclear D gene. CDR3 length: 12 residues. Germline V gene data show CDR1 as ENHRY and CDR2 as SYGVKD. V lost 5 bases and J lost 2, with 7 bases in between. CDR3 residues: CAISTTTYEQYF. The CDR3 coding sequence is TGTGCCATCAGTACGACAACCTACGAGCAGTACTTC.

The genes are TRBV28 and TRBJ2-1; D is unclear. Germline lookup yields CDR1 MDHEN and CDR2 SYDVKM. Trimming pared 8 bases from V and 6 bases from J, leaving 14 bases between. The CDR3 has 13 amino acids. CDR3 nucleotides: TGTGCCAGCGGAGACATTAGAGCCAATGAGCAGTTCTTC. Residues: CASGDIRANEQFF.